This is a list of T cell receptor beta chains from one sample in a study of Graves' ophthalmopathy and Graves' hyperthyroidism. TCRdb used MiXCR to reprocess the multiplex PCR reads, holding one entry per CDR3 protein. The table lists over a million distinct CDR3 sequences, about 38% of them singletons. The sample consisted of peripheral blood or thyroid tissue (not recorded which). These receptors were collected from an adult man with Graves' hyperthyroidism. The CDR3 runs from the conserved cysteine through the conserved F or W. A D gene is named only where the DNA matches it firmly. Clone sizes are given selectively: once, few, many, or a class where the clone is expanded.

j_gene,v_gene,d_gene,abundance,CDR3aa,CDR3nt
TRBJ2-2,TRBV29-1,.,.,CSRGGNTGELFF,TGCAGCCGGGGCGGGAACACCGGGGAGCTGTTTTTT
TRBJ2-6,TRBV20-1,.,many,CSASPASGANVLTF,TGCAGTGCTAGCCCGGCCTCTGGGGCCAACGTCCTGACTTTC
TRBJ2-2,TRBV4-3,.,.,CASSQDSQGPGELFF,TGCGCCAGCAGCCAAGATTCGCAGGGGCCCGGGGAGCTGTTTTTT
TRBJ1-6,TRBV5-1,TRBD1,.,CASSQRDRGTNSPLHF,TGCGCCAGCAGCCAAAGGGACAGGGGGACAAATTCACCCCTCCACTTT
TRBJ2-5,TRBV10-3,TRBD2,.,CAISDPGLGEYQETQYF,TGTGCCATCAGTGATCCGGGACTAGGGGAGTACCAAGAGACCCAGTACTTC
TRBJ2-5,TRBV10-3,.,.,CASSGGYSETQYF,TGTGCCAGCAGTGGGGGATACTCAGAGACCCAGTACTTC
TRBJ1-2,TRBV10-2,.,.,CASSEETGTTDGYTF,TGCGCCAGCAGTGAGGAGACCGGGACAACGGATGGCTACACCTTC
TRBJ1-2,TRBV5-1,TRBD1,once,CASRETGDYGYTF,TGCGCCAGCAGGGAGACAGGGGACTATGGCTACACCTTC
TRBJ2-5,TRBV10-1,.,.,CAVPGAETQYF,TGCGCCGTTCCAGGGGCAGAGACCCAGTACTTC
TRBJ2-7,TRBV20-1,.,many,CSARDLLRLYEQYF,TGCAGTGCTAGAGATCTCTTACGCCTCTACGAGCAGTACTTC
TRBJ1-1,TRBV5-1,.,.,CASSAQTRGRTEAFF,TGTGCCAGCAGCGCCCAGACAAGGGGGAGAACTGAAGCTTTCTTT
TRBJ1-4,TRBV7-9,.,few,CASIKEQNEKLFF,TGTGCCAGCATCAAAGAGCAAAATGAAAAACTGTTTTTT
TRBJ2-3,TRBV29-1,.,.,CSVEDDGTERVLRDTQYF,TGCAGCGTTGAAGATGACGGGACGGAACGGGTACTGAGGGATACGCAGTATTTT
TRBJ1-6,TRBV7-9,.,.,CASSLWGQINSPLHF,TGTGCCAGCAGCTTATGGGGCCAGATTAATTCACCCCTCCACTTT